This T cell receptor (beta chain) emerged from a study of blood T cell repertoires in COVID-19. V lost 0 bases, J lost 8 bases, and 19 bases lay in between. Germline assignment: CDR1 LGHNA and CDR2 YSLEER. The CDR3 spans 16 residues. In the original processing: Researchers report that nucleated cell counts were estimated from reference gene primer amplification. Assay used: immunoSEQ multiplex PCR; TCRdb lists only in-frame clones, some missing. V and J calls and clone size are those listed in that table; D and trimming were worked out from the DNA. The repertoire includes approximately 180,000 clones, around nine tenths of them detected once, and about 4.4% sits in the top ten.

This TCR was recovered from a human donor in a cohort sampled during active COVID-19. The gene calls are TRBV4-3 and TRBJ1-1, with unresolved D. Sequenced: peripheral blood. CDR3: CASSQDRGIGITEAFF. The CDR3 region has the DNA TGCGCCAGCAGCCAAGATCGGGGTATAGGGATAACCGAAGCTTTCTTT.